One sample yielded the 23 T cell receptor beta chains listed below, sequenced in a study of cytomegalovirus exposure and HLA in healthy donors. The protocol was immunoSEQ multiplex PCR, while the TCRdb copy is restricted to in-frame clones and leaves out a portion. The sample has more than 95,000 clones, 86% seen once; the top ten hold over 4%. Sequencing was carried out using PBMCs. The receptor set was obtained from a man younger than 35 in good health and CMV-seronegative.

The rearrangement links TRBV19 to TRBJ2-1; the D gene is possibly TRBD2 (6 bases). Germline V gene data show CDR1 as LNHDA and CDR2 as SQIVND (reference sequence). Between the trimmed V and J ends, which lost 3 bases and 10 bases, there was a span of 16 bases. This CDR3 has 14 amino acids. The CDR3 protein is CASSILGGAGEQFF. The CDR3 bases are TGTGCCAGTAGTATTCTCGGCGGGGCGGGGGAGCAGTTCTTC.

This clone was found a few times. The rearrangement joins TRBV6-5 to TRBJ1-6, with 8 bases aligning to TRBD1. The CDR3 length is 14 residues. V trimming: 10 bases; J trimming: 9 bases; junction bases outside the gene matches: 11. Germline V gives CDR1 MNHEY, CDR2 SVGAGI. The CDR3 bases are TGTGCCACCCGGCAGGGGGCCGAAGGTTCACCCCTCCACTTT. Protein: CATRQGAEGSPLHF.

The chain has TRBV7-9 and TRBJ1-2; maybe TRBD1 (6 bases). The length of the CDR3 is 14 residues. Germline V gene lookup returns CDR1 SEHNR and CDR2 FQNEAQ (reference sequence). V was pared by 3 bases and J by 4 bases, with 12 bases between. CDR3 in amino acids: CASSLSGGAYGYTF. The CDR3, as DNA: TGTGCCAGCAGCTTGTCTGGGGGGGCCTATGGCTACACCTTC.

This clone appeared a few times. This chain uses TRBV30 with TRBJ2-7; 9 bases are shared with TRBD1. J was trimmed by 6 bases and V by 5 bases; bases with no gene match: 17. The CDR3 contains 16 residues. The germline gives CDR1 GTSNPN, CDR2 SVGIG (reference sequence). The CDR3 DNA follows: TGTGCCTGGGTGGACGCGACAGGGGGACAGTATACCGAGCAGTACTTC. It is translated as CAWVDATGGQYTEQYF.

This chain uses TRBV19 with TRBJ2-3, with TRBD1 matching 8 bases. CDR1 and CDR2 from the germline V gene are LNHDA and SQIVND (reference sequence). V shed 7 bases, J shed 5 bases, and the junction held 5 bases outside the gene matches. CDR3 size: 13 residues. The CDR3 here is CASTARGLDTQYF. As DNA, the CDR3 is TGTGCCAGTACGGCCAGGGGGCTAGATACGCAGTATTTT.

The chain uses TRBV29-1 and TRBJ1-1, with 11 positions matching TRBD1. J lost 1 base, V lost 7 bases, and 5 bases had no gene match. Germline assignment: CDR1 SQVTM and CDR2 ANQGSEA. The length of the CDR3 is 14 residues. Here the CDR3 reads CSAVGQGGNTEAFF. The CDR3 nucleotides read TGCAGCGCAGTGGGACAGGGGGGGAACACTGAAGCTTTCTTT.

This chain connects TRBV11-2 to TRBJ1-2, with a weak D call TRBD1 (5 bases). V lost 4 bases and J 2 bases, leaving 17 bases between the germline ends. Germline lookup yields CDR1 SGHAT and CDR2 FQNNGV. The CDR3 contains 16 residues. The CDR3 spells CASSSGGVTRNYGYTF. CDR3 coding DNA: TGTGCCAGCAGCTCGGGGGGGGTAACCCGCAACTATGGCTACACCTTC.

CDR3 coding DNA: TGTGCCAGCAGCTTGGGGGCCCCGGTCTACGAGCAGTACTTC. It is translated as CASSLGAPVYEQYF. The chain links TRBV5-6 to TRBJ2-7; D is undetermined. CDR1 SGHDT and CDR2 YYEEEE come from the germline V gene. The CDR3 contains 14 residues. V gave up 0 bases and J gave up 3 bases, with 10 bases separating them.

A few counts support this clone. The J gene is TRBJ2-7, the V gene TRBV2; no clear D gene. CDR3 length: 13 amino acids. Trimming left V 3 bases short and J 7 bases short, with 13 bases between. Germline V gene lookup returns CDR1 SNHLY and CDR2 FYNNEI. For the CDR3, the DNA is TGTGCCAGCAGTGATGGGCCCTTCCGGGAGCAGTACTTC. It is translated as CASSDGPFREQYF.

This clone was observed a handful of times. J is TRBJ2-7 and V is TRBV15, with D possibly matching TRBD2 (5 bases). V was trimmed by 1 base and J by 1 base, leaving 8 bases between them. Germline CDR1 is LNHNV and CDR2 is YYDKDF (reference sequence). The CDR3 contains 14 residues. This CDR3 is CATSRAGKSYEQYF. CDR3 nucleotides: TGTGCCACCAGCAGAGCGGGGAAGTCCTACGAGCAGTACTTC. The whole variable domain, remainder taken from reference TRBV15 and TRBJ2-7, is DAMVIQNPRYQVTQFGKPVTLSCSQTLNHNVMYWYQQKSSQAPKLLFHYYDKDFNNEADTPDNFQSRRPNTSFCFLDIRSPGLGDTAMYLCATSRAGKSYEQYFGPGTRLTVT.

CDR3 in DNA: TGTGCCAGCAGCTCCCTCGCCAGGGGGCCACAAAATGAAAAACTGTTTTTT. Its translation is CASSSLARGPQNEKLFF. The rearrangement links TRBV5-6 to TRBJ1-4; 8 nucleotides agree with TRBD1. The junction had 12 bases not matched to a gene; V was cut back by 3 bases and J by 5 bases. Germline CDR1 and CDR2: SGHDT and YYEEEE. The CDR3 is 17 amino acids.

V is TRBV5-1 and J is TRBJ2-6; D unclear. The germline CDR1 and CDR2 sequences are SGHRS and YFSETQ. The V end was cut by 5 bases, the J end by 0 bases, with 6 bases between. CDR3 length: 14 amino acids. The CDR3 DNA reads as TGCGCCAGCAGGGTGAGCTCTGGGGCCAACGTCCTGACTTTC. It specifies CASRVSSGANVLTF.

This rearrangement joins TRBV6-1 to TRBJ2-3; D might be TRBD2 (6 bases). CDR1 is MNHNS and CDR2 is SASEGT in the germline V gene. Trimming took 10 bases from V and 1 from J, leaving 12 bases between them. This CDR3 has 13 residues. Here the CDR3 reads CATRDSRTDTQYF. The CDR3 DNA sequence: TGTGCCACTCGGGACTCACGCACAGATACGCAGTATTTT.

The count of this clone is one. The V gene is TRBV29-1, the J gene TRBJ2-1, with 7 bases lining up with TRBD2. V was clipped by 5 bases and J by 0 bases; unmatched bases: 1. Germline lookup yields CDR1 SQVTM and CDR2 ANQGSEA. The CDR3 is 13 amino acids. The CDR3 DNA sequence: TGCAGCGTTTCGGGGGGCTCCTACAATGAGCAGTTCTTC. Translated, it gives CSVSGGSYNEQFF.

The count of this clone is one. V usage is TRBV19 and J usage is TRBJ2-3; a weak D match, TRBD1 (5 bases). CDR3 length: 15 residues. Germline CDR1 LNHDA, CDR2 SQIVND (reference sequence). With 5 bases removed from V and 2 bases from J, the gap between germline ends came to 14 bases. The CDR3, as DNA: TGTGCCAGTAGTGACAGCCGACTGAACACAGATACGCAGTATTTT. It translates to CASSDSRLNTDTQYF.

The chain couples TRBV7-9 to TRBJ2-1; 10 positions match TRBD2. The V and J ends lost 4 bases and 9 bases, in that order; junction bases with no gene match: 9. The CDR3 contains 15 residues. Germline loops: CDR1 SEHNR, CDR2 FQNEAQ (reference sequence). This CDR3 reads CASSSFSGRTGEQFF. CDR3 coding DNA: TGTGCCAGCAGCTCCTTTAGCGGGAGGACTGGTGAGCAGTTCTTC.

V usage is TRBV11-2 and J usage is TRBJ1-1, with D uncertain. Between the trimmed V and J ends, which lost 2 bases and 1 base, there was a span of 5 bases. Germline V gene data show CDR1 as SGHAT and CDR2 as FQNNGV. The CDR3 sequence is 13 residues long. In DNA, the CDR3 is TGTGCCAGCAGCTTAAAACAGAACACTGAAGCTTTCTTT. Amino acid sequence: CASSLKQNTEAFF.

The rearrangement links TRBV7-8 to TRBJ1-1; D is perhaps TRBD1 (5 bases). The germline CDR1 and CDR2 sequences are SGHVS and FQNEAQ. The CDR3 extends over 14 amino acids. Between the trimmed V and J ends, which lost 0 bases and 6 bases, there was a span of 11 bases. Here the CDR3 DNA reads TGTGCCAGCAGCTTAGCGCGGGGGGTAGCTGAAGCTTTCTTT. Amino acids: CASSLARGVAEAFF.

V gene TRBV5-1 combines with J gene TRBJ2-7, with 8 nucleotides matching TRBD2. This CDR3 comprises 15 residues. Germline V gene data show CDR1 as SGHRS and CDR2 as YFSETQ. After removal of 4 bases from V and 2 bases from J, the junction contained 8 bases not matched to a gene. CDR3 DNA sequence: TGCGCCAGCAGCCTCGAGCGGGGGCCACCCTACGAGCAGTACTTC. It codes for CASSLERGPPYEQYF.

This chain connects TRBV5-1 to TRBJ2-7; perhaps TRBD1 as D (5 bases). Trimming shortened V by 0 bases and J by 3 bases, and 13 bases separated the two germline ends. The CDR3 is 15 residues long. From germline, CDR1 is SGHRS and CDR2 YFSETQ. As DNA, the CDR3 is TGCGCCAGCAGCTTGGTAGGCGACAGAGACTACGAGCAGTACTTC. Its translation is CASSLVGDRDYEQYF.

The rearrangement joins TRBV6-6 to TRBJ1-4; D remains unclear. The germline V gene has CDR1 MNHNY and CDR2 SVGAGI (reference sequence). Trimming left V 4 bases short and J 0 bases short, with 3 bases between. The CDR3 totals 13 residues. This CDR3 is CASSSATNEKLFF. The CDR3 DNA sequence: TGTGCCAGCAGTTCTGCAACTAATGAAAAACTGTTTTTT.

The table lists this clone with a few counts. The V gene is TRBV9, the J gene TRBJ2-7; D may be TRBD2 (6 bases). The CDR3 covers 14 residues. Per the germline V gene, CDR1 is SGDLS and CDR2 is YYNGEE. Trimming removed 4 bases at V and 2 bases at J, with 13 bases between. The CDR3 DNA sequence: TGTGCCAGCAGCCCGTCGGGACTCCCCTACGAGCAGTACTTC. Its translation: CASSPSGLPYEQYF.

This clone has a single count. The rearrangement links TRBV5-4 to TRBJ2-2; 7 bases agree with TRBD2. The germline CDR1 and CDR2 sequences are SGHNT and YYREEE (reference sequence). V lost 3 bases and J lost 1; bases outside the gene matches: 6. CDR3 length: 16 amino acids. CDR3 DNA sequence: TGTGCCAGCAGCTCCCGGCTAGCGGAGAACACCGGGGAGCTGTTTTTT. Protein product: CASSSRLAENTGELFF.